The 25 T cell receptor beta chains reported below all come from one sample, sequenced in a study of glioma-infiltrating T cells. Amplification of TCR alpha and beta CDR3 regions from RNA used iRepertoire nested multiplex PCR. TCRdb re-called the multiplex PCR reads through MiXCR, storing one row per CDR3 protein. The table shows roughly 200,000 distinct CDR3 sequences, with around 42% occurring only once. Sequences were obtained from glioma tissue, nonneoplastic brain tissue, or PBMCs (not recorded which). The source of these receptors is a human donor with low-grade glioma or glioblastoma, undergoing nonglioma brain surgery, or in good health (not recorded which).

The gene calls are TRBV19 and TRBJ2-1; TRBD1 matches 7 bases. V was pared by 8 bases and J by 6 bases, with 4 bases of the junction left unmatched. Germline assignment: CDR1 LNHDA and CDR2 SQIVND (reference sequence). The length of the CDR3 is 12 residues. CDR3 nucleotides: TGTGCCAGTGGGACAGCATTCAATGAGCAGTTCTTC. Translated, it gives CASGTAFNEQFF.

V usage is TRBV19 and J usage is TRBJ2-5; D is uncertain. The CDR3 has 12 amino acids. The V gene lost 3 bases and the J gene lost 3 bases, with 5 bases spanning the gap. Looked up from germline, CDR1 is LNHDA and CDR2 is SQIVND (reference sequence). CDR3 amino acids: CASSIREETQYF. The CDR3 nucleotides read TGTGCCAGTAGTATCCGGGAAGAGACCCAGTACTTC.

As for this clonotype: The junction departs from the called germline gene at one end, perhaps through a read error. This sequence joins TRBV3-1 and TRBJ2-1; TRBD2 agrees at 8 bases. Germline V CDR1 and CDR2: LGHDT, YNNKEL (reference sequence). The CDR3 contains 18 residues. CDR3 sequence (DNA): TGTGCCAGCAGACAAGAAGCCTGGAGCGGGAGCTCCTACAATGAGCAGTTCTTC. It is translated as CASRQEAWSGSSYNEQFF.

The sample holds a few counts of this clonotype. This sequence joins TRBV20-1 and TRBJ2-5, with D perhaps matching TRBD2 (7 bases). Germline CDR1 and CDR2: DFQATT and SNEGSKA (reference sequence). V gave up 2 bases and J gave up 4 bases, with 32 bases separating them. The CDR3 consists of 20 residues. The CDR3 DNA follows: TGCAGTGCTAGAAATCAGGGGCCCACGCTCGGGGAGGGGACGCCAGAGACCCAGTACTTC. Amino acid sequence: CSARNQGPTLGEGTPETQYF.

Notes on this clonotype: Given the absence of the conserved phenylalanine or tryptophan at the CDR3 end, a read error is likely. The rearrangement links TRBV10-3 to TRBJ1-6; D remains unclear. The CDR3 has 16 amino acids. Per germline, CDR1 ENHRY and CDR2 SYGVKD. V lost 0 bases to trimming and J lost 7 bases, with 13 bases between them. The CDR3 is CAISESTGLTNSPLHL. The CDR3 bases are TGTGCCATCAGTGAGTCGACCGGGCTTACAAATTCACCCCTCCACCTT.

The CDR3 DNA sequence: TGTGCCAGTAGTCCCGGGACTACCTACGAGCAGTACTTC. Its translation is CASSPGTTYEQYF. The chain recombines TRBV19 with TRBJ2-7; 7 nucleotides line up with TRBD2. The ends lost 5 bases at V and 2 bases at J; junction bases unmatched: 3. The V gene's germline CDR1 is LNHDA and CDR2 SQIVND (reference sequence). The CDR3 contains 13 residues.

On this clonotype itself: A much larger clone is a single base away; this may be a read error. The J gene is TRBJ2-1, the V gene TRBV6-5; D may be TRBD1 or TRBD2 (5 bases each). CDR3 length equals 13 residues. CDR1 is MNHEY, CDR2 SVGAGI, per germline. CDR3 sequence reads: CAISYGAHNEQFF. DNA for the CDR3: TGTGCCATCAGTTACGGGGCCCACAATGAGCAGTTCTTC.

Regarding this clonotype: It may be a read error: a sequence one base away is much more abundant. The chain uses TRBV5-8 and TRBJ1-1, with TRBD1 as a possible D gene (5 bases). The CDR3 consists of 15 residues. The V gene's germline CDR1 is SGHTS and CDR2 YDEGEE. The CDR3 sequence is CASILGVQTNTEAFF. DNA for the CDR3: TGTGCCAGCATCTTGGGGGTCCAGACGAACACTGAAGCTTTCTTT.

This clonotype has ten or more counts. The genes are TRBV3-1 and TRBJ2-1; 10 bases match TRBD2. With 1 base clipped from V and 8 bases from J, the junction kept 5 bases outside the gene matches. Germline lookup yields CDR1 LGHDT and CDR2 YNNKEL (reference sequence). The CDR3 sequence is 15 residues long. In DNA, the CDR3 is TGTGCCAGCAGCCAAGTTCTAGCGGGAGAATATGAGCAGTTCTTC. It specifies CASSQVLAGEYEQFF.

The chain is built from TRBV11-2 and TRBJ1-2, with 7 bases aligning to TRBD1. CDR1 is SGHAT, CDR2 FQNNGV, per germline. V lost 6 bases, J lost 2 bases, and 9 bases stayed unmatched. The CDR3 is made up of 15 amino acids. The CDR3 nucleotides read TGTGCCAGCAGAAGGGGGCAGGGTCCAAACTATGGCTACACCTTC. Translated, it gives CASRRGQGPNYGYTF.

CDR3 in DNA: TGCGCCAGCAGCCAAGTTGGGGCCACACAAGAGACCCAGTACTTC. Translated, it gives CASSQVGATQETQYF. This chain links TRBV4-1 with TRBJ2-5, with a tentative D call TRBD1 (5 bases). CDR1 and CDR2 from the germline V gene are MGHRA and YSYEKL. This CDR3 contains 15 residues. The ends were cut back, 1 base at V and 2 bases at J, with 11 bases in the middle.

Concerning this clonotype: A much larger clone differs from this one at a single base, so this may be a read error. The V gene is TRBV6-2 or TRBV6-3, the J gene TRBJ2-3, with TRBD1 matching over 8 bases. The CDR3 totals 17 residues. Per the germline V gene, CDR1 is MNHEY and CDR2 is SVGEGT. The CDR3 DNA sequence: TGTGCCAGCGGTTCGGCTCCAGGACAGGGTAGCACAGATAAGCAGTATTTT. This gives the protein CASGSAPGQGSTDKQYF.

To note about this clonotype: This may be a read error, as it is one base from a much larger clone. V usage is TRBV2 and J usage is TRBJ2-5; no firm D call. The ends were cut back, 7 bases at V and 8 bases at J, with 8 bases in the middle. The germline V gene encodes CDR1 SNHLY and CDR2 FYNNEI. This CDR3 has 10 residues. The CDR3 sequence is CASMVVTQYF. The CDR3 DNA reads as TGTGCCAGCATGGTAGTCACCCAGTACTTC.

This rearrangement joins TRBV7-2 to TRBJ2-7; D might be TRBD1 (6 bases). The germline V and J ends were trimmed by 6 bases and 11 bases, with 23 bases remaining between them. Germline V gives CDR1 SGHTA, CDR2 FQGNSA. This CDR3 spans 14 amino acids. This CDR3 is CASSEDPQDRKKYF. In nucleotides, the CDR3 is TGTGCCAGCAGTGAAGATCCCCAAGACAGGAAGAAGTACTTC.

This clonotype was recorded at least ten times. The rearrangement links TRBV27 to TRBJ2-1; 10 bases match TRBD2. Germline-derived CDR1 and CDR2 are MNHEY and SMNVEV (reference sequence). The CDR3 is made up of 14 amino acids. Trimming cost V 2 bases and J 6 bases; bases outside gene matches: 1. The CDR3, as DNA: TGTGCCAGCAGTTTAAGGACTAGCGGCAATGAGCAGTTCTTC. It encodes CASSLRTSGNEQFF.

This clonotype appeared many times. The chain carries TRBV5-4 and TRBJ2-3; D unclear. The V gene's germline CDR1 is SGHNT and CDR2 YYREEE (reference sequence). V was cut by 0 bases and J by 4 bases, with 6 bases left in between. The CDR3 is made up of 13 amino acids. The CDR3 sequence is CASSLDLPDTQYF. DNA for the CDR3: TGTGCCAGCAGCTTGGACCTACCAGATACGCAGTATTTT. The whole variable domain, remainder taken from reference TRBV5-4 and TRBJ2-3, is ETGVTQSPTHLIKTRGQQVTLRCSSQSGHNTVSWYQQALGQGPQFIFQYYREEENGRGNFPPRFSGLQFPNYSSELNVNALELDDSALYLCASSLDLPDTQYFGPGTRLTVL.

This clonotype has only a few counts. The CDR3 loop reads CASSLGRAEGGEQYF. The CDR3 bases are TGTGCCAGCAGCCTCGGGAGGGCCGAAGGTGGCGAGCAGTACTTC. The V call is TRBV5-6, the J call TRBJ2-7; 8 bases map to TRBD2. The CDR3 length is 15 residues. Per germline, CDR1 SGHDT and CDR2 YYEEEE. V was clipped by 4 bases and J by 6 bases; unmatched bases: 12.

This clonotype was seen only a few times. The chain has TRBV2 and TRBJ2-7, with a tentative D call TRBD1 (5 bases). Germline CDR1 and CDR2: SNHLY and FYNNEI. CDR3 size: 15 residues. V was cut by 0 bases and J by 0 bases, with 9 bases left in between. In DNA, the CDR3 is TGTGCCAGCAGTGAAGCGCCAGGGTCCTCCTACGAGCAGTACTTC. Amino acid sequence: CASSEAPGSSYEQYF.

The CDR3 loop reads CASSQVTSRAFF. As DNA, the CDR3 is TGTGCCAGCAGCCAAGTGACATCCAGGGCTTTCTTT. J is TRBJ1-1 and V is TRBV14; no clear D gene. Germline V lookup: CDR1 SGHDN, CDR2 FVKESK. The CDR3 runs 12 residues. V lost 1 base and J 11 bases, leaving 11 bases between the germline ends.

The J gene is TRBJ2-1, the V gene TRBV12-3 or TRBV12-4, with 8 bases aligning to TRBD1. Germline trimming cut 6 bases from V and 0 bases from J; bases unmatched to any gene: 7. The CDR3 extends over 16 amino acids. CDR3 sequence (DNA): TGTGCCAGCAGCCCGACAGGGGCGAGCTCCTACAATGAGCAGTTCTTC. It specifies CASSPTGASSYNEQFF.

Note on this clonotype: A much larger clone differs by one base, so this may be a read error. The chain is built from TRBV15 and TRBJ2-1; D is possibly TRBD2 (6 bases). The CDR3 extends over 18 amino acids. Germline lookup yields CDR1 LNHNV and CDR2 YYDKDF (reference sequence). The V gene lost 3 bases and the J gene lost 9 bases, with 27 bases spanning the gap. The DNA for the CDR3 is TGTGCCACCAGCAGCCTCTCCTGGGGACTTCAACGCGGTAGTGAGCAGTTCTTC. Its protein is CATSSLSWGLQRGSEQFF.

About this clonotype: A read error may explain this, as a much larger clone is one base away. The rearrangement uses TRBV20-1 and TRBJ2-1; the match to TRBD2 covers 14 bases. Unmatched junction bases numbered 9, after V lost 7 bases and J lost 7 bases. The length of the CDR3 is 15 residues. CDR1 DFQATT and CDR2 SNEGSKA come from the germline V gene (reference sequence). The CDR3 region is CSDPAGTSGSNEQFF. The CDR3 DNA reads TGCAGTGATCCCGCCGGGACTAGCGGGAGTAATGAGCAGTTCTTC.

This clonotype was found many times. The chain carries TRBV7-2 and TRBJ1-1; D uncertain. V was clipped by 1 base and J by 1 base, with 7 bases between them. Germline V gene lookup returns CDR1 SGHTA and CDR2 FQGNSA. The CDR3 runs 14 residues. CDR3 amino acids: CASSLVGGNTEAFF. The DNA for the CDR3 is TGTGCCAGCAGCTTAGTTGGTGGGAACACTGAAGCTTTCTTT.

The chain carries TRBV7-9 and TRBJ2-7; TRBD2 matches 11 bases. J gave up 3 bases and V 9 bases, and 7 bases lay outside the gene matches. The V gene's germline CDR1 is SEHNR and CDR2 FQNEAQ (reference sequence). The CDR3 has 14 amino acids. The CDR3 DNA reads as TGTGCCAGGAGCCCCGGGACTAGCGGCTACGAGCAGTACTTC. Encoded protein: CARSPGTSGYEQYF.

The chain joins TRBV6-1 to TRBJ2-3, with D possibly matching TRBD1 (7 bases). The CDR3 runs to 14 residues. Germline CDR1 MNHNS, CDR2 SASEGT. DNA of the CDR3: TGTGCAGGCAGCTTCGGGGGACAGACAGATACGCAGTATTTT. Translation: CAGSFGGQTDTQYF.